Here is one TCR beta chain with its context. Its antigen is currently unknown. After removal of 1 base from V and 7 bases from J, the junction contained 3 bases not matched to a gene. Per the germline V gene, CDR1 is SGHAT and CDR2 is FQNNGV. This CDR3 is built from 14 residues. The sample belongs to a study of cytomegalovirus exposure and HLA in healthy donors. Study-level points and caveats: Analysis was carried out at a later point, and it linked a missense DCLRE1C variant to TCR beta V- and J-gene trimming.

Primers: 60 Vbeta forward and 13 Jbeta reverse. Original handling: An analysis performed later counted 75 million to 80 million unique TCR beta chains (roughly 10 million of them shared). Produced via immunoSEQ multiplex PCR; TCRdb's table is partial and in-frame only. That table gives V, J and clone size, and the DNA gave D and trimming. Of 100,000 to 150,000 clones in the sample, 60% to 85% are singletons; the top ten hold less than 2.5%. This chain joins TRBV11-2 and TRBJ1-5; 8 nucleotides agree with TRBD1. This clonotype was obtained from a man aged 45 to 65 in good health and CMV-seronegative. The sequencing input was PBMCs. For the CDR3, the DNA is TGTGCCAGCAGCTTAGCAGGGGGCGGGCAGCCCCAGCATTTT. Its translation is CASSLAGGGQPQHF.